A selection of T cell receptor beta chains follows, all from one sample in a study of cytotoxic CD8 clonotypes in ibrutinib-treated CLL. Assay: immunoSEQ multiplex PCR; the TCRdb copy retains only in-frame clones and omits some. The sample has tens of thousands of clones, 70% to 90% seen once. The starting material was PBMCs, obtained before ibrutinib treatment. The receptors originated from a human donor with chronic lymphocytic leukemia. Each CDR3 is given with its conserved first and last residue. The D gene is left open where the match is weak. Expanded clones get a size class; other rows say once, few or many, or leave the size out.

clone size,D gene,J gene,V gene,CDR3 protein,CDR3 DNA
-,-,TRBJ2-3,TRBV5-1,CASSLVPDTQYF,TGCGCCAGCAGCTTAGTGCCCGATACGCAGTATTTT
-,-,TRBJ2-7,TRBV4-3,CASSQVRPGSVDEQYF,TGCGCCAGCAGCCAAGTCCGTCCGGGGAGCGTCGACGAGCAGTACTTC
medium-sized,-,TRBJ1-2,TRBV15,CATSREEGDGYTF,TGTGCCACCAGCAGAGAAGAAGGGGATGGCTACACCTTC
-,TRBD2,TRBJ2-1,TRBV5-6,CASSLRGTSRNEQFF,TGTGCCAGCAGCTTACGCGGGACTAGCCGGAATGAGCAGTTCTTC
-,TRBD1,TRBJ1-1,TRBV4-1,CASSQGTLTGAKPRINTEAFF,TGCGCCAGCAGCCAAGGTACTTTAACAGGGGCAAAGCCCCGCATAAACACTGAAGCTTTCTTT
-,-,TRBJ1-1,TRBV5-1,CASSLAFVENTEAFF,TGCGCCAGCAGCTTGGCTTTTGTGGAGAACACTGAAGCTTTCTTT
-,-,TRBJ2-1,TRBV4-1,CASSPIVGGYNEQFF,TGCGCCAGCAGCCCGATAGTTGGAGGATACAATGAGCAGTTCTTC
-,-,TRBJ1-3,TRBV2,CASSLQDSGNTIYF,TGTGCCAGCAGTCTACAGGACTCTGGAAACACCATATATTTT
-,-,TRBJ1-5,TRBV30,CAWSVRQGRQPQHF,TGTGCCTGGAGTGTAAGGCAGGGGAGGCAGCCCCAGCATTTT
-,-,TRBJ2-3,TRBV27,CASRPQGNGAQGSPDTQYF,TGTGCCAGCAGGCCACAGGGCAATGGGGCTCAGGGGTCCCCAGATACGCAGTATTTT
-,-,TRBJ1-1,TRBV5-8,CASSFDGSNTEAFF,TGTGCCAGCAGCTTTGACGGCTCGAACACTGAAGCTTTCTTT
-,-,TRBJ1-2,TRBV9,CASSVAGRSYGYTF,TGTGCCAGCAGCGTAGCAGGTCGATCCTATGGCTACACCTTC
-,TRBD2,TRBJ2-3,TRBV27,CASSLTSGSVFGTQYF,TGTGCCAGCAGTCTGACTAGCGGGAGTGTTTTTGGTACGCAGTATTTT
-,-,TRBJ2-5,TRBV6-6,CASIRSWEGETQYF,TGTGCCAGCATTCGGAGCTGGGAAGGAGAGACCCAGTACTTC
-,-,TRBJ2-5,TRBV7-2,CASSLRSGAARGTQYF,TGTGCCAGCAGCTTAAGGTCAGGGGCCGCCAGAGGGACCCAGTACTTC
-,TRBD1,TRBJ1-2,TRBV13,CASSFFVGTGAPNYGYTF,TGTGCCAGCAGCTTTTTCGTCGGAACAGGGGCTCCGAACTATGGCTACACCTTC
-,-,TRBJ2-6,TRBV11-2,CASSLRVRRSGANVLTF,TGTGCCAGCAGCCTAAGAGTCCGTCGCTCTGGGGCCAACGTCCTGACTTTC
-,TRBD2,TRBJ2-7,TRBV11-2,CASSSQTSMVNEQYF,TGTGCCAGCAGCTCACAGACTAGCATGGTGAACGAGCAGTACTTC
few,-,TRBJ1-2,TRBV7-8,CASSLAFSGRNYGYTF,TGTGCCAGCAGCTTAGCTTTTTCGGGGCGGAACTATGGCTACACCTTC
-,-,TRBJ1-3,TRBV19,CASSNRDTGNTIYF,TGTGCCAGTAGTAACAGGGACACTGGAAACACCATATATTTT
few,TRBD1,TRBJ2-2,TRBV9,CASSVRTGATGELFF,TGTGCCAGCAGCGTTAGGACAGGGGCCACCGGGGAGCTGTTTTTT
-,-,TRBJ1-1,TRBV15,CATSRVRAGWTEAFF,TGTGCCACCAGCAGAGTTCGGGCAGGGTGGACTGAAGCTTTCTTT
-,-,TRBJ1-1,TRBV11-2,CASSRGGAGTEAFF,TGTGCCAGCAGCCGAGGGGGTGCGGGGACTGAAGCTTTCTTT
-,TRBD1,TRBJ2-7,TRBV7-6,CASSHLTGVEQYF,TGTGCCAGCAGCCATTTGACAGGGGTCGAGCAGTACTTC